The T cell receptor (beta chain) described here comes from a study of blood T cells in healthy people across ages. Findings and caveats of the study: Across the age range, TCR beta diversity per million T cells fell in a roughly linear way. Diversity estimates from one million T cells were considered underestimates.

For the second PCR, which ran for 7 to 11 cycles, a sample-barcoded 5' primer and a J-beta primer mix were used. TCRdb analysed the 5' RACE reads with MiXCR anew, one entry per CDR3 protein. The repertoire includes 910,000 or so distinct CDR3 sequences, roughly 47% of them detected once, and about 21% sits in the top ten. As to this clonotype: Its antigen is unknown. A much larger clone differs by one base, so this may be a read error.

There were at least 6 micrograms of total RNA extracted from every sample. The sequenced material came from blood. The TCR originated in a woman aged 55-70 years in good health.

The CDR3 loop reads CASSFPGQGTYEQHF. DNA for the CDR3: TGTGCCAGCAGCTTCCCGGGACAGGGGACCTACGAGCAGCACTTC. J is TRBJ2-7 and V is TRBV7-2, with 10 positions matching TRBD1. CDR1 and CDR2 (germline): SGHTA, FQGNSA. The CDR3 loop spans 15 amino acids.